The 4 T cell receptor beta chains in this list originate from one sample, sequenced in a study of post-analysis software for immune sequencing data. General study results and limits: Controls had lower frequencies than patients of about 5 TRBV segments, which included TRBV5-6, TRBV5-1 and TRBV20-1.

The antigens these receptors bind are not known. Sequencing libraries made from TCR beta cDNA carried unique molecular identifiers. TCRdb reanalysed the PCR reads using MiXCR and keeps one entry per CDR3 protein. The profile shows some 800,000 distinct CDR3 sequences, 35% to 55% of them singletons. The sequenced sample consisted of blood. The receptors were sampled from a girl between 10 and 17 years old with multiple sclerosis.

This chain joins TRBV7-3 and TRBJ2-3, with TRBD2 matching 8 bases. The J segment lost 3 bases and the V segment lost 3 bases, leaving 2 bases of the junction unmatched. This CDR3 is built from 14 residues. Germline V CDR1 and CDR2: SGHTA, FQGTGA. Here the CDR3 DNA reads TGTGCCAGCAGCTTTAGCGGGATAACAGATACGCAGTATTTT. Its translation: CASSFSGITDTQYF.

The V and J genes are TRBV27 and TRBJ1-1; tentative D call: TRBD1 (6 bases). The V end was cut by 7 bases, the J end by 4 bases, with 13 bases between. CDR3 size: 13 residues. Germline-derived CDR1 and CDR2 are MNHEY and SMNVEV (reference sequence). CDR3 nucleotides: TGTGCCAGCAAATGGGGGGCCACCACTGAAGCTTTCTTT. This codes for CASKWGATTEAFF.

This clonotype was detected only a few times. The rearrangement uses TRBV20-1 and TRBJ2-7, with 11 bases matching TRBD2. J gave up 7 bases and V 6 bases, and 8 bases lay outside the gene matches. The CDR3 extends over 13 amino acids. Germline values: CDR1 DFQATT, CDR2 SNEGSKA (reference sequence). The CDR3 sequence: CSAIAGGPGEQYF. The CDR3 nucleotides are TGCAGTGCGATAGCGGGAGGGCCGGGGGAGCAGTACTTC.

This clonotype was seen a handful of times. The rearrangement joins TRBV9 to TRBJ1-1; 11 positions match TRBD1. With V trimmed by 4 bases and J by 2 bases, 4 bases remained unmatched. The V gene's germline CDR1 is SGDLS and CDR2 YYNGEE. The CDR3 totals 15 residues. As DNA, the CDR3 is TGTGCCAGCAGCCCCCGGACAGGGGGCAACACTGAAGCTTTCTTT. Translation gives CASSPRTGGNTEAFF.